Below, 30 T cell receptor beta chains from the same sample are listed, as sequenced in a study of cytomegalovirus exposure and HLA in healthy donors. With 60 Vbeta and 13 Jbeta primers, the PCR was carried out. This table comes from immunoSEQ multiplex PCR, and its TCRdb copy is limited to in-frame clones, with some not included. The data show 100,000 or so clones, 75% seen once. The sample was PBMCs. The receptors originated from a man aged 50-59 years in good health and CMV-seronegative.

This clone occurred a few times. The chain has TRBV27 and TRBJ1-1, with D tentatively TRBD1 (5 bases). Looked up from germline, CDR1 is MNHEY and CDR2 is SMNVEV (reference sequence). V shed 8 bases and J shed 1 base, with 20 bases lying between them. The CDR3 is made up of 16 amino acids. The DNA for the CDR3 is TGTGCCAGCTGGTCCATCGAAGGGGCCCCGAACACTGAAGCTTTCTTT. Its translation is CASWSIEGAPNTEAFF.

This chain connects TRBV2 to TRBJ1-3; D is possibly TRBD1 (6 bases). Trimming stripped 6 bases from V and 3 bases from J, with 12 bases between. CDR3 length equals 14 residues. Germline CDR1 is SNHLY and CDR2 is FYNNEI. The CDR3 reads CASRQGSNGNTIYF. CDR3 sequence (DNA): TGTGCCAGCAGACAGGGTTCCAATGGAAACACCATATATTTT.

CDR3 DNA sequence: TGTGCCAGCAGCCAGGGGGACAGTGGAGAAAAACTGTTTTTT. It yields the protein CASSQGDSGEKLFF. The chain employs TRBV2 and TRBJ1-4; 7 bases are shared with TRBD1. From germline, CDR1 is SNHLY and CDR2 FYNNEI. V lost 6 bases and J lost 8; bases outside the gene matches: 9. This CDR3 has 14 amino acids.

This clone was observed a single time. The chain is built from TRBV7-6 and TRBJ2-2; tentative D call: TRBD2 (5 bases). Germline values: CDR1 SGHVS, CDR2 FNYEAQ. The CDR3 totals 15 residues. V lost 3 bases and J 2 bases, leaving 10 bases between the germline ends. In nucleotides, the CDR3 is TGTGCCAGCAGCTTGTCGGGAAAAAACACCGGGGAGCTGTTTTTT. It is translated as CASSLSGKNTGELFF.

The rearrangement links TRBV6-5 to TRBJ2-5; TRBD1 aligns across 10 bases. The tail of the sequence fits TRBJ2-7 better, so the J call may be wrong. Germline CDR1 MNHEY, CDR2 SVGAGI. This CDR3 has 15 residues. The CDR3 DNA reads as TGTGCCAGCAGTTACCACGACAGGGGGCTCGGCGAGCAGTACTTC. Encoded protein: CASSYHDRGLGEQYF.

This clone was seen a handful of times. DNA of the CDR3: TGTGCCAGCACCAAAAGTAGGGACAGCAACTACGAGCAGTACTTC. This encodes CASTKSRDSNYEQYF. This sequence joins TRBV6-5 and TRBJ2-7; 7 positions match TRBD1. The CDR3 is 15 amino acids. V was pared by 7 bases and J by 3 bases, with 12 bases of the junction left unmatched. Germline V CDR1 and CDR2: MNHEY, SVGAGI.

The DNA of the CDR3 is TGTGCCAGCAGCCGAAGAACGGCGGGAGGGGGCTACACCTTC. It yields the protein CASSRRTAGGGYTF. V usage is TRBV11-2 and J usage is TRBJ1-2; no reliable D call. The CDR3 is made up of 14 amino acids. Trimming removed 5 bases at V and 8 bases at J, with 18 bases between. Germline assignment: CDR1 SGHAT and CDR2 FQNNGV.

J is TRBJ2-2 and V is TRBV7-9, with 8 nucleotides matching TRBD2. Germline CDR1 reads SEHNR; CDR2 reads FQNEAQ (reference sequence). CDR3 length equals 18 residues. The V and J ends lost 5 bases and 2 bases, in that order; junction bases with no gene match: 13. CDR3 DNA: TGTGCCAGCAGCGGTAAGACTAGCGAGGGGCTCAACACCGGGGAGCTGTTTTTT. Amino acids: CASSGKTSEGLNTGELFF.

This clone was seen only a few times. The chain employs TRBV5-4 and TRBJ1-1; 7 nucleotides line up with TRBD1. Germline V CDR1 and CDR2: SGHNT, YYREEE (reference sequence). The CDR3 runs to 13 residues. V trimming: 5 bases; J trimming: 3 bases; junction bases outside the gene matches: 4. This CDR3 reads CASRAQGDTEAFF. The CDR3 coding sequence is TGTGCCAGCAGGGCCCAGGGGGACACTGAAGCTTTCTTT.

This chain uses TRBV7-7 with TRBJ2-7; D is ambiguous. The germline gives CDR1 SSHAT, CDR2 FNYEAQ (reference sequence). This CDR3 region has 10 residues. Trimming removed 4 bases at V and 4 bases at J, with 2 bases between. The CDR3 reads CASSSYEQYF. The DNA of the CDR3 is TGTGCCAGCAGCTCGTACGAGCAGTACTTC. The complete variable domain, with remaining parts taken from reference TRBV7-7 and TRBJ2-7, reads GAGVSQSPRYKVTKRGQDVTLRCDPISSHATLYWYQQALGQGPEFLTYFNYEAQPDKSGLPSDRFSAERPEGSISTLTIQRTEQRDSAMYRCASSSYEQYFGPGTRLTVT.

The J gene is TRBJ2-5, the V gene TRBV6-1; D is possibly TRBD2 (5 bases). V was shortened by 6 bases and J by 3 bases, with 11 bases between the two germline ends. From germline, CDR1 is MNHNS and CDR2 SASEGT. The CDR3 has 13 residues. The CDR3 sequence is CASRVFGEETQYF. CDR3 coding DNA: TGTGCCAGCAGAGTCTTCGGGGAAGAGACCCAGTACTTC.

CDR3 region: CASTQSANTGELFF. CDR3 nucleotide sequence: TGTGCCAGCACCCAGTCCGCGAACACCGGGGAGCTGTTTTTT. The chain couples TRBV2 to TRBJ2-2, with D hard to call. From germline, CDR1 is SNHLY and CDR2 FYNNEI. The germline V and J ends were trimmed by 7 bases and 0 bases, with 9 bases remaining between them. The CDR3 consists of 14 residues.

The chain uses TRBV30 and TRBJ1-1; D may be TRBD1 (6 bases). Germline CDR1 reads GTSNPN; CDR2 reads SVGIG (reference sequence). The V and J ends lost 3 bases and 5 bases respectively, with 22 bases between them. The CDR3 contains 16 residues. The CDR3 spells CAWSQGQLELRTEAFF. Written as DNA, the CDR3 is TGTGCCTGGAGCCAAGGACAGCTAGAGTTACGAACTGAAGCTTTCTTT.

The CDR3 DNA reads as TGTGCCAGTACCGTCGGGGGTCAAAACACTGAAGCTTTCTTT. Protein product: CASTVGGQNTEAFF. V and J are TRBV19 and TRBJ1-1; perhaps TRBD1 as D (5 bases). The CDR3 spans 14 residues. V was shortened by 7 bases and J by 2 bases, with 14 bases between the two germline ends. Germline V gene data show CDR1 as LNHDA and CDR2 as SQIVND (reference sequence).

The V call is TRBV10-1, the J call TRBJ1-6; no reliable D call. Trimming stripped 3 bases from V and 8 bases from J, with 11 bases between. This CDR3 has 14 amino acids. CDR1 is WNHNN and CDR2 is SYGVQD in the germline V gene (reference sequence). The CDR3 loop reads CASSDTGFDSPLHF. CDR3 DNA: TGCGCCAGCAGTGACACCGGGTTTGATTCACCCCTCCACTTT.

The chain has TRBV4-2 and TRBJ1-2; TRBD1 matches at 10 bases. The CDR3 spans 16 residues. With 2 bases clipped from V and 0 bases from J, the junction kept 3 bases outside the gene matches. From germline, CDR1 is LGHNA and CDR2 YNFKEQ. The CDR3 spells CASSQQGTGANYGYTF. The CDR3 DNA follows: TGTGCCAGCAGCCAACAAGGGACAGGGGCTAACTATGGCTACACCTTC.

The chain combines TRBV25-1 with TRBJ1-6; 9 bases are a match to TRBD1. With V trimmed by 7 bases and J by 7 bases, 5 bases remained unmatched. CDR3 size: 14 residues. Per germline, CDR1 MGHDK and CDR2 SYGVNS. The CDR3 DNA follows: TGTGCCAGCAATTACGGGACAGGGAATTCACCCCTCCACTTT. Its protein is CASNYGTGNSPLHF.

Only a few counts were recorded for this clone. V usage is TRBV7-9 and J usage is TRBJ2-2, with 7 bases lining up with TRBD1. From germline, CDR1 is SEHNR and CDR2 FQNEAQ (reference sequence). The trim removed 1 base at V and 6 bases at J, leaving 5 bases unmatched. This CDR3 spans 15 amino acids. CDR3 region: CASSLVRQGPGELFF. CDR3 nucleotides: TGTGCCAGCAGCTTAGTACGACAGGGTCCCGGGGAGCTGTTTTTT.

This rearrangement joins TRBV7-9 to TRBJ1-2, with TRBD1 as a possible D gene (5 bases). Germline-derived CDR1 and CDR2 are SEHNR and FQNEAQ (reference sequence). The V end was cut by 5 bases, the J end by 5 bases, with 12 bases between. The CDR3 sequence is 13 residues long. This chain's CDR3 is CASSRGTEYGYTF. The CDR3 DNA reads TGTGCCAGCAGCAGGGGAACAGAGTATGGCTACACCTTC.

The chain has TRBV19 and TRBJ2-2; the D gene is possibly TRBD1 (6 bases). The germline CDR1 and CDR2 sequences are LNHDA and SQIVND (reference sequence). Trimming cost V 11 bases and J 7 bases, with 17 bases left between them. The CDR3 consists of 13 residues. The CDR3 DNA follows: TGTGCCGCAAAGGACAGTTTGGGCGGGGAGCTGTTTTTT. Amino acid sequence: CAAKDSLGGELFF.

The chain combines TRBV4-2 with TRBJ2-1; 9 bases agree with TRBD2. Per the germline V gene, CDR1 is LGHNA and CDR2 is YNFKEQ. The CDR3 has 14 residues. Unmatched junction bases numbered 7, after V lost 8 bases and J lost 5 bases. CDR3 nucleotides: TGTGCCAGCGGCTATAGCGGGGGTGACAATGAGCAGTTCTTC. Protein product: CASGYSGGDNEQFF.

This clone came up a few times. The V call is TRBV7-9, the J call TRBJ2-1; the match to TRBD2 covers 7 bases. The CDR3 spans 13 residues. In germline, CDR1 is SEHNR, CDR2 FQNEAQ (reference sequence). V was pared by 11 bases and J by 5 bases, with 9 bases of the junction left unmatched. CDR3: CALRGSGDNEQFF. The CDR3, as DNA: TGTGCCCTCCGGGGGAGCGGGGACAATGAGCAGTTCTTC.

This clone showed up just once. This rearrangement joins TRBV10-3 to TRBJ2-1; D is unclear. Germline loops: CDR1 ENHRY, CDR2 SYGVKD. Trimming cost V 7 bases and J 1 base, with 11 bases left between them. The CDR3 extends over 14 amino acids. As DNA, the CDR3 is TGTGCCATCACCCACAGTTCGTCCTACAATGAGCAGTTCTTC. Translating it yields CAITHSSSYNEQFF.

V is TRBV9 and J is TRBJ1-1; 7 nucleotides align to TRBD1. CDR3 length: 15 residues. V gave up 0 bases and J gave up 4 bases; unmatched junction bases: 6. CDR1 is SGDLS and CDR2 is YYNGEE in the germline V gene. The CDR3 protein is CASSVGRGQSTEAFF. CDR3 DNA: TGTGCCAGCAGCGTAGGTAGGGGACAGTCCACTGAAGCTTTCTTT.

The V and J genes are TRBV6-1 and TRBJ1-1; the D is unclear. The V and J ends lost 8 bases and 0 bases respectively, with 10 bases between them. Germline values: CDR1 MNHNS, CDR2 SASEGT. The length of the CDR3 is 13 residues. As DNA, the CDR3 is TGTGCCAGCTTAGACACAGTGAACACTGAAGCTTTCTTT. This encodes CASLDTVNTEAFF.

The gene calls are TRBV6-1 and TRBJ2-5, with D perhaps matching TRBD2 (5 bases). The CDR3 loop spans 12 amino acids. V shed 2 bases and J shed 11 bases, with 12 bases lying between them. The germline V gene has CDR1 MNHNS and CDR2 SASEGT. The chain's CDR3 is CASSESRGEQYF. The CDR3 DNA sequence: TGTGCCAGCAGTGAATCTCGGGGTGAGCAGTACTTC.

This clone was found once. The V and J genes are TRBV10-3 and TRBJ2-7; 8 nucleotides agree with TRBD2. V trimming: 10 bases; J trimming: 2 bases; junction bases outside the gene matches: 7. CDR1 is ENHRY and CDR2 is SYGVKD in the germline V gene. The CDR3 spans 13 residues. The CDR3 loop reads CATGSGGAYEQYF. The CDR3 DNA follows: TGTGCCACTGGGAGCGGGGGAGCCTACGAGCAGTACTTC.

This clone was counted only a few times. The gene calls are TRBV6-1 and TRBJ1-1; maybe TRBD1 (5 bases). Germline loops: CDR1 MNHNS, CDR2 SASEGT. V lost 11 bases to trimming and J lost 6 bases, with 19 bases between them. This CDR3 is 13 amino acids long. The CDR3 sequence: CACRRDSSAEAFF. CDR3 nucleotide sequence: TGTGCCTGTCGCAGGGACTCGAGCGCTGAAGCTTTCTTT.

CDR3 loop: CASSWEGGGSSYEQYF. As DNA, the CDR3 is TGCGCCAGCAGTTGGGAAGGGGGGGGGAGCTCCTACGAGCAGTACTTC. The rearrangement joins TRBV10-1 to TRBJ2-7, with D tentatively TRBD2 (7 bases). Germline CDR1 is WNHNN and CDR2 is SYGVQD (reference sequence). The CDR3 has 16 residues. Trimming took 5 bases from V and 0 from J, leaving 17 bases between them.

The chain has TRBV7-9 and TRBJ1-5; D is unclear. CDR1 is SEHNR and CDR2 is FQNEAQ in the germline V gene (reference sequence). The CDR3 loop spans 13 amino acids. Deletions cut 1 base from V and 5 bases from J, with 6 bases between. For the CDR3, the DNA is TGTGCCAGCAGCTTAGAACGGGATCAGCCCCAGCATTTT. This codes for CASSLERDQPQHF.